This T cell receptor beta chain stems from a study of identical twins. In regard to this clonotype: Its antigen remains unidentified.

Each CDR3 protein gets one entry after TCRdb re-called the 5' RACE reads with MiXCR. This table has about 660,000 distinct CDR3 sequences, under 9% appearing once. Study conclusions and caveats: Zero-insertion results could be subject to partial confounding by invariant MAIT and iNKT cells. Modelling underestimated the level of out-of-frame TCR alpha sharing observed in monozygotic twins. Cross-sectional statistics underpinned the conclusions; the same donors were not followed. Abundant beta clonotypes from cord blood bore fewer insertions; memory repertoires lacked this pattern.

Germline CDR1 SGHDN, CDR2 FVKESK. CDR3 length: 15 amino acids. Trimming took 2 bases from V and 5 from J; bases not matched to a gene: 6. The same sample was also used in a study of yellow fever vaccine responses in identical twins.

Sequenced: PBMCs. This rearrangement joins TRBV14 to TRBJ1-2; 9 nucleotides agree with TRBD1. This TCR was sampled from a woman between 18 and 29 years old in good health. The CDR3 DNA sequence: TGTGCCAGCAGCCAAACTCCGGGACAGGGTTATGGCTACACCTTC. This codes for CASSQTPGQGYGYTF.